Shown below are 7 T cell receptor beta chains from a single sample sequenced in a study of molecular identifiers for immune sequencing clone quantification. TCRdb reprocessed the PCR reads with MiXCR, giving one entry per CDR3 protein. The table records roughly 65,000 distinct CDR3 sequences, around a sixth of them present only once. Sequenced input: naive CD8+ T cells from blood, with Jurkat cell RNA spiked in. Subset here: FACS-sorted CD8+CD4-CCR7+CD45RA+ naive T cells. The source is a human donor in good health. Some libraries in this study had Jurkat cell RNA spiked in.

As concerns this clonotype: A clone one base away is much larger, so this may be a read error. The final CDR3 position lacks the conserved phenylalanine or tryptophan, pointing to a likely read error. CDR3 region: CATSDLRQETQYL. DNA for the CDR3: TGTGCCACCAGTGATTTGCGCCAAGAGACCCAGTACCTC. The chain has TRBV24-1 and TRBJ2-5; no clear D. V shed 0 bases and J shed 1 base, with 2 bases lying between them. Germline CDR1 reads KGHDR; CDR2 reads SFDVKD. The CDR3 is 13 amino acids.

Many counts were recorded for this clonotype. The chain has TRBV24-1 and TRBJ2-1, with unresolved D. In germline, CDR1 is KGHDR, CDR2 SFDVKD. Trimming pared 10 bases from V and 7 bases from J, leaving 19 bases between. The CDR3 is 14 amino acids. In DNA form, the CDR3 reads TGTGCCACGGTTGCGGATCTGTCCGGTAATGAGCAGTTCTTC. It is translated as CATVADLSGNEQFF.

This clonotype was detected many times. V and J are TRBV13 and TRBJ2-3; D unresolved. CDR3 length: 14 amino acids. The germline CDR1 and CDR2 sequences are PRHDT and FYEKMQ (reference sequence). V was trimmed by 0 bases and J by 5 bases, leaving 9 bases between them. The CDR3 loop reads CASSLGALKDTQYF. Here the CDR3 DNA reads TGTGCCAGCAGCTTAGGCGCCCTAAAAGATACGCAGTATTTT. Combining the CDR3 with reference TRBV13 and TRBJ2-3 gives the whole variable domain AAGVIQSPRHLIKEKRETATLKCYPIPRHDTVYWYQQGPGQDPQFLISFYEKMQSDKGSIPDRFSAQQFSDYHSELNMSSLELGDSALYFCASSLGALKDTQYFGPGTRLTVL.

There are many counts of this clonotype. V usage is TRBV6-2 or TRBV6-3 and J usage is TRBJ1-5; no clear D. V gave up 7 bases and J gave up 5 bases, with 18 bases separating them. Germline V gives CDR1 MNHEY, CDR2 SVGEGT. The CDR3 spans 15 residues. For the CDR3, the DNA is TGTGCCAGCACCAACGACGGGGAGGAGGATCAGCCCCAGCATTTT. Residues: CASTNDGEEDQPQHF.

In regard to this clonotype: This could be a read error, since a much larger clone is one nucleotide away. The V call is TRBV11-2, the J call TRBJ2-7; no clear D. The germline CDR1 and CDR2 sequences are SGHAT and FQNNGV. CDR3 length: 14 amino acids. DNA for the CDR3: TGTGCCAGCAGCCCCAAACGCAGCTCCTACAAGCAGTACTTC. This codes for CASSPKRSSYKQYF.

In this sample, this clonotype turned up a few times. A much larger clone is a single base away; this may be a read error. The chain recombines TRBV6-5 with TRBJ2-5; perhaps TRBD2 as D (6 bases). V was shortened by 2 bases and J by 9 bases, with 19 bases between the two germline ends. Germline assignment: CDR1 MNHEY and CDR2 SVGAGI. This CDR3 comprises 15 residues. CDR3: CASSYGASFGEAQYF. In DNA, the CDR3 is TGTGCCAGCAGTTACGGGGCTTCTTTCGGGGAGGCCCAGTACTTC.

The sample holds many counts of this clonotype. The V gene is TRBV7-9, the J gene TRBJ2-5; 10 bases fit TRBD2. Germline CDR1 and CDR2: SEHNR and FQNEAQ (reference sequence). The CDR3 totals 16 residues. V lost 4 bases, J lost 2 bases, and 7 bases stayed unmatched. The CDR3 protein is CASSYGGLAYQETQYF. DNA of the CDR3: TGTGCCAGCAGCTACGGGGGACTAGCGTATCAAGAGACCCAGTACTTC.